This TCR beta chain was identified during a study of blood T cell repertoires in COVID-19. The wider study: Sites in the United States, Italy and Spain provided acute and convalescent COVID-19 samples. PBMCs, B-cell-depleted T cells, or T cells were the source of the cDNA or gDNA that made up the material.

Germline CDR1 MGHRA, CDR2 YSYEKL. The CDR3 has 20 amino acids. With 0 bases clipped from V and 7 bases from J, the junction kept 18 bases outside the gene matches. In the study's own analysis: Amplified reference gene primers provided the basis for estimating nucleated cell counts. Sequencing used immunoSEQ multiplex PCR; TCRdb keeps in-frame clones, though not all of them. That table furnishes V, J and clone size, whereas the DNA furnished D and trimming. Of about 83,000 clones listed, 90% are singletons. The genes are TRBV4-1 and TRBJ2-1; TRBD2 matches 10 bases. The source material was peripheral blood. The sequence derives from a woman older than 75 with active or convalescent COVID-19. Here the CDR3 DNA reads TGCGCCAGCAGCCAAGAACTAAAGGGCCCCAGCGGGGGGGTTTGGAATGAGCAGTTCTTC. Its protein is CASSQELKGPSGGVWNEQFF.